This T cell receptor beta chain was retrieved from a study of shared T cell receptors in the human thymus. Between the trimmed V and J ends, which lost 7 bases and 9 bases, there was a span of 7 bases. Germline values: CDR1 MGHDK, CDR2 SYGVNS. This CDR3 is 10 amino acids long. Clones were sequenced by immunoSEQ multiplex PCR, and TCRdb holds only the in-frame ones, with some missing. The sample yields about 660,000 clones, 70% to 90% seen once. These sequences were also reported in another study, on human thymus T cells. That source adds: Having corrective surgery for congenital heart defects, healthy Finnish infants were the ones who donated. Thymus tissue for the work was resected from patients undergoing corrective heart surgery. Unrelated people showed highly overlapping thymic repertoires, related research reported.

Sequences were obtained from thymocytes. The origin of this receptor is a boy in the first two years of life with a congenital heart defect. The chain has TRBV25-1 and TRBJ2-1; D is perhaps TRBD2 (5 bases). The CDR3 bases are TGTGCCAGCATGGCGGGTGAGCAGTTCTTC. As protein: CASMAGEQFF.